This T cell receptor beta chain was found in a study of blood T cell repertoires in COVID-19. CDR1 is SGHNT, CDR2 YYREEE, per germline (reference sequence). This CDR3 comprises 15 residues. The ends were cut back, 1 base at V and 3 bases at J, with 12 bases in the middle. Here immunoSEQ multiplex PCR was the method, and the copy in TCRdb shows in-frame clones only, minus some. The sample holds around 260,000 clones, about 89% seen once. The clonotype originates from a woman in her 30s with COVID-19, enrolled during active disease. V and J are TRBV5-4 and TRBJ2-3; D ambiguous. Material: peripheral blood. CDR3 sequence: CASSLSLPGTDTQYF. The DNA of the CDR3 is TGTGCCAGCAGCTTGAGTCTACCCGGGACAGATACGCAGTATTTT.